This T cell receptor (beta chain) stems from a study of T cells expressing NK-cell markers. Study background: Sorted CD3+CD56+NKG2C+, CD3+CD56+NKG2C- and CD3+CD56-NKG2C+ T-cell subsets were beta-chain profiled. Seven donors tested HCMV-seropositive and one tested seronegative among the eight sequenced.

Points on this clonotype: Its specificity is unknown.

The CDR3 is made up of 14 amino acids. Germline V gene lookup returns CDR1 MGHDK and CDR2 SYGVNS. Making the TCR beta cDNA relied on 5'RACE template switching with UMIs. TCRdb reprocessed the 5' RACE reads and keeps a single row for each CDR3 protein, giving no DNA. The sample's table shows around 100,000 distinct CDR3 sequences. Study-wide points: Clones of NKG2C+ T cells that had expanded were of unclear HCMV specificity.

The sequence was obtained from a woman between 18 and 70 years old in good health. The chain recombines TRBV25-1 with TRBJ1-1; the TRBD1 assignment by TCRdb is unverifiable without DNA. The sequencing input was blood T cells: a sorted CD56 or NKG2C T cell subset, CD4+ or CD8+ T cells, or bulk PBMC T cells (not recorded which). The CDR3 spells CASSGQGFRTEAFF.